These T cell receptor beta chains were read from a single sample in a study of T-cell memory formation after mild COVID-19. TCRdb independently ran MiXCR on the 5' RACE reads; one entry per CDR3 protein. The sample records about 88,000 distinct CDR3 sequences, more than 20% being singletons. The sample comprised PBMCs or a T cell subset sorted from them (not recorded which). Receptors originate from a man between 18 and 35 years old who had mild COVID-19 (a few samples of this study predate the infection). Cell type and time point are not known. Both conserved end residues are trimmed from each CDR3. The order of the fields is V gene, CDR3 protein.

TRBV6-2/TRBV6-3,ASSYSVDTQY
TRBV30,AWDPEGYT
TRBV4-1,ASSQVPNEKLF
TRBV5-1,ASSLNTGQPQH
TRBV5-5,ASSSPYGPQH
TRBV5-1,ASSRRAEDEQF
TRBV20-1,SASDSYEQY
TRBV12-3/TRBV12-4,ASSLTAYEQY
TRBV7-9,ASSTTRGAASEQF
TRBV27,ASSFRGQGLGYGYT
TRBV10-3,AISAGTPLKTQETQY